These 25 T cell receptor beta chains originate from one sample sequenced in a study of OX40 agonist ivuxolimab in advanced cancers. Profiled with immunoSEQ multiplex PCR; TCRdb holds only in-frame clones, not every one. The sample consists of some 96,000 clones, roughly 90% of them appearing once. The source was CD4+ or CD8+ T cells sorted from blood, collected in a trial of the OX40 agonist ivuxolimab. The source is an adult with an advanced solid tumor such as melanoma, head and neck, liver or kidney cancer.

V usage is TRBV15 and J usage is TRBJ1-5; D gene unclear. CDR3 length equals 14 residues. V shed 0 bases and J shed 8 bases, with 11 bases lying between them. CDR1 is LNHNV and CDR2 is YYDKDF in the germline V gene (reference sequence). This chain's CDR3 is CATSRDGGTKPQHF. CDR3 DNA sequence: TGTGCCACCAGCAGAGATGGCGGAACAAAGCCCCAGCATTTT.

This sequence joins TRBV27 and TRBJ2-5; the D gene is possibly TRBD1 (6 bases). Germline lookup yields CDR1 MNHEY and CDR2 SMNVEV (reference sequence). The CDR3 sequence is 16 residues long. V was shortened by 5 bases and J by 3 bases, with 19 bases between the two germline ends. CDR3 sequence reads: CASSMLLGTKKETQYF. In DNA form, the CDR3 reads TGTGCCAGCAGTATGCTATTAGGGACAAAAAAAGAGACCCAGTACTTC.

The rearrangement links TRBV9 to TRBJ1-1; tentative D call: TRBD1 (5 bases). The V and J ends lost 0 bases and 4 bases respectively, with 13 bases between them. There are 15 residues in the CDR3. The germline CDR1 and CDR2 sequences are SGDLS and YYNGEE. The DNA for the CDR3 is TGTGCCAGCAGCGTAGACTATAGGGGTATCACTGAAGCTTTCTTT. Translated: CASSVDYRGITEAFF. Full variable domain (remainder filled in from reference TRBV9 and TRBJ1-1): DSGVTQTPKHLITATGQRVTLRCSPRSGDLSVYWYQQSLDQGLQFLIQYYNGEERAKGNILERFSAQQFPDLHSELNLSSLELGDSALYFCASSVDYRGITEAFFGQGTRLTVV.

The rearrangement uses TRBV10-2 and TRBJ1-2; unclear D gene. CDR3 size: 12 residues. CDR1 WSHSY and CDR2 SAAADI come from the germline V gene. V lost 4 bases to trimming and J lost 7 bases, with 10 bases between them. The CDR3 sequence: CASSGQLGGYTF. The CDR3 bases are TGCGCCAGCAGTGGGCAGCTTGGTGGCTACACCTTC.

CDR3 region: CASSLAETGYTGELFF. The CDR3 DNA sequence: TGCGCCAGCAGCTTGGCCGAGACAGGGTACACCGGGGAGCTGTTTTTT. The chain is built from TRBV5-1 and TRBJ2-2; 7 nucleotides match TRBD1. The CDR3 has 16 residues. The V gene end was trimmed by 0 bases and the J gene end by 3 bases; junction bases not matched to a gene: 5. In germline, CDR1 is SGHRS, CDR2 YFSETQ.

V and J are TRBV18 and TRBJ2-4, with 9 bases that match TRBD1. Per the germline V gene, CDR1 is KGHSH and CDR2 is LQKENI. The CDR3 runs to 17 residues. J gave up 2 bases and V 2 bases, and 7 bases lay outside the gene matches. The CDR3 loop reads CASSPTGTGMSKNIQYF. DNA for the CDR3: TGTGCCAGCTCACCAACCGGGACAGGGATGTCCAAAAACATTCAGTACTTC. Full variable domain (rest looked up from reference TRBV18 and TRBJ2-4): NAGVMQNPRHLVRRRGQEARLRCSPMKGHSHVYWYRQLPEEGLKFMVYLQKENIIDESGMPKERFSAEFPKEGPSILRIQQVVRGDSAAYFCASSPTGTGMSKNIQYFGAGTRLSVL.

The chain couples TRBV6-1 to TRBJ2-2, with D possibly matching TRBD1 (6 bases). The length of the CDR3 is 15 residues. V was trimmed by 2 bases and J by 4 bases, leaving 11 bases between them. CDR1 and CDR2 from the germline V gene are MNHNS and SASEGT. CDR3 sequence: CASSESQGPTGELFF. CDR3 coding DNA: TGTGCCAGCAGTGAAAGTCAGGGGCCCACCGGGGAGCTGTTTTTT.

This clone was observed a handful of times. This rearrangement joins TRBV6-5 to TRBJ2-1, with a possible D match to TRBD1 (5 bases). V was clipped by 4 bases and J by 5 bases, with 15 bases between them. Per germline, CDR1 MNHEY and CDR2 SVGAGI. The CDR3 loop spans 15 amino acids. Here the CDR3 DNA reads TGTGCCAGCAGTTCCCCCTATAGGGGCCACAATGAGCAGTTCTTC. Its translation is CASSSPYRGHNEQFF.

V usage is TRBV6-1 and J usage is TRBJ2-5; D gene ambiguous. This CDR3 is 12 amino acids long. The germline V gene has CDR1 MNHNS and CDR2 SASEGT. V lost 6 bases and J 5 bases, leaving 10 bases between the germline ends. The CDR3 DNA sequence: TGTGCCAGCAGCCTCTCCAAGGAGACCCAGTACTTC. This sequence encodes CASSLSKETQYF.

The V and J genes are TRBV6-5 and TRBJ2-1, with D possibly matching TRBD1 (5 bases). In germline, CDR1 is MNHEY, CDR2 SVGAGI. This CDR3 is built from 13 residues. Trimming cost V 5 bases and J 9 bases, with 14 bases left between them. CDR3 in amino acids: CASSLLTQGEQFF. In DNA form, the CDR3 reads TGTGCCAGCAGTCTCCTAACTCAGGGTGAGCAGTTCTTC.

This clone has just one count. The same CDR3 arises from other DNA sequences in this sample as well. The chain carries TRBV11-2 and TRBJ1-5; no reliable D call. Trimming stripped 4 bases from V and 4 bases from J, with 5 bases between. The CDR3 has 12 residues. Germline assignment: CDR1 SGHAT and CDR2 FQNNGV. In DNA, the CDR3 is TGTGCCAGCAGCTCAGAGAATCAGCCCCAGCATTTT. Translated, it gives CASSSENQPQHF. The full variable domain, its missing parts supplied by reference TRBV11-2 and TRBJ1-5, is EAGVAQSPRYKIIEKRQSVAFWCNPISGHATLYWYQQILGQGPKLLIQFQNNGVVDDSQLPKDRFSAERLKGVDSTLKIQPAKLEDSAVYLCASSSENQPQHFGDGTRLSIL.

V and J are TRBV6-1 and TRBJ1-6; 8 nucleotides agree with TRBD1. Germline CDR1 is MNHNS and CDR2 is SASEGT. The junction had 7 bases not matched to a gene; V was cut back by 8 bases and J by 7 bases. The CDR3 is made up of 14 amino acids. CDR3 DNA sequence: TGTGCCAGCGCGGGGACAGGAGGAAATTCACCCCTCCACTTT. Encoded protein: CASAGTGGNSPLHF.

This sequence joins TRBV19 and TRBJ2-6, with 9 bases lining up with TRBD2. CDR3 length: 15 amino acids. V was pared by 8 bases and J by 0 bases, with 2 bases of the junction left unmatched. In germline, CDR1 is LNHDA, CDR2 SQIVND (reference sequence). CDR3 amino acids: CASQLAGSGANVLTF. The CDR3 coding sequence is TGTGCCAGTCAACTAGCGGGCTCTGGGGCCAACGTCCTGACTTTC.

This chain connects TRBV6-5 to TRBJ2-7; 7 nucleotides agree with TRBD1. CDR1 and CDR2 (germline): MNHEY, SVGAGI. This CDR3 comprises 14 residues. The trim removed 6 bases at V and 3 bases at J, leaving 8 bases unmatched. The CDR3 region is CASRYTRQGYEQYF. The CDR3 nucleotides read TGTGCCAGCAGGTACACTAGACAGGGCTACGAGCAGTACTTC.

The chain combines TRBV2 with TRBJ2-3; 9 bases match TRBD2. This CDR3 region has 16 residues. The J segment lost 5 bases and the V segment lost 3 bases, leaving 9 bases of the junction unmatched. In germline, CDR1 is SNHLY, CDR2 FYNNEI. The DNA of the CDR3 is TGTGCCAGCAGTGAGGTAGCGGGAGCGTTCGGAGATACGCAGTATTTT. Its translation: CASSEVAGAFGDTQYF. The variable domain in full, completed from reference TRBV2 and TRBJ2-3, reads EPEVTQTPSHQVTQMGQEVILRCVPISNHLYFYWYRQILGQKVEFLVSFYNNEISEKSEIFDDQFSVERPDGSNFTLKIRSTKLEDSAMYFCASSEVAGAFGDTQYFGPGTRLTVL.

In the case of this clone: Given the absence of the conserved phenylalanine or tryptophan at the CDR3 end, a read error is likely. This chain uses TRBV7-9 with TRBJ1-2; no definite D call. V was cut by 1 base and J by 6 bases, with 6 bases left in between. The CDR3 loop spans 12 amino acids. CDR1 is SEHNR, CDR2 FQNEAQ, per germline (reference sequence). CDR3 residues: CASSLDRNGYTL. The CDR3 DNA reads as TGTGCCAGCAGCTTAGACCGGAATGGCTACACCCTC.

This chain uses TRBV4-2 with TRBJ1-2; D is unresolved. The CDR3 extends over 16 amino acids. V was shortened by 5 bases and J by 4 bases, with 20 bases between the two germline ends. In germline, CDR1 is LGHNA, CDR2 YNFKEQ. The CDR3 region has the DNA TGTGCCAGCAGCTTATGGCACTCCCGGGCCACCTATGGCTACACCTTC. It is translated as CASSLWHSRATYGYTF.

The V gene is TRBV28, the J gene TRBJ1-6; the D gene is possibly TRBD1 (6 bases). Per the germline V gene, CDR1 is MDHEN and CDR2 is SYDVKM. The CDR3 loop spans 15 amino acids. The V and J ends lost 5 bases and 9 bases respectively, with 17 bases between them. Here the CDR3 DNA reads TGTGCCAGCAGTGTTCTACAGGGTGTCGGTTCACCCCTCCACTTT. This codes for CASSVLQGVGSPLHF. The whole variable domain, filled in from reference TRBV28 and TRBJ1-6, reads DVKVTQSSRYLVKRTGEKVFLECVQDMDHENMFWYRQDPGLGLRLIYFSYDVKMKEKGDIPEGYSVSREKKERFSLILESASTNQTSMYLCASSVLQGVGSPLHFGNGTRLTVT.

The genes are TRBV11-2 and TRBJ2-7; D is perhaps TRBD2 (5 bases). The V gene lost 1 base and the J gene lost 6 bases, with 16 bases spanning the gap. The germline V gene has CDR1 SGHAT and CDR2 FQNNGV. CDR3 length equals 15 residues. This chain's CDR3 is CASSLVPEGLTEQYF. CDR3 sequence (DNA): TGTGCCAGCAGCTTAGTTCCGGAAGGACTTACCGAGCAGTACTTC.

The CDR3 loop is CASSSLAGKEDTQYF. Here the CDR3 DNA reads TGTGCCAGCAGCTCTTTGGCAGGCAAAGAAGATACGCAGTATTTT. This rearrangement joins TRBV7-6 to TRBJ2-3; D is ambiguous. Germline V CDR1 and CDR2: SGHVS, FNYEAQ. V lost 4 bases to trimming and J lost 5 bases, with 16 bases between them. The CDR3 runs to 15 residues.

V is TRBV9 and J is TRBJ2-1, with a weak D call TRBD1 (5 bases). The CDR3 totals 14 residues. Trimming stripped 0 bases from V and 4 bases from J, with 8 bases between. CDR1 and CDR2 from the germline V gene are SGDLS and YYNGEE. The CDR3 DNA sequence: TGTGCCAGCAGCGTAGGACAGAGATACAATGAGCAGTTCTTC. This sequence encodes CASSVGQRYNEQFF.

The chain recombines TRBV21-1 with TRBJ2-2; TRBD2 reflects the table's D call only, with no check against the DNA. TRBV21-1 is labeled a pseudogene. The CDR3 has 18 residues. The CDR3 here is CASSTKGLAGYMGGELFF. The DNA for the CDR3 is TGTGCCAGCAGCACGAAGGGACTAGCGGGCTACATGGGCGGGGAGCTGTTTTTT.

CDR3 sequence: CASSPLNEQFF. The CDR3 DNA is TGTGCCAGCAGTCCTCTGAATGAGCAGTTCTTC. The rearrangement links TRBV27 to TRBJ2-1; D is undetermined. The V gene lost 5 bases and the J gene lost 7 bases, with 6 bases spanning the gap. Germline assignment: CDR1 MNHEY and CDR2 SMNVEV (reference sequence). This CDR3 comprises 11 residues.

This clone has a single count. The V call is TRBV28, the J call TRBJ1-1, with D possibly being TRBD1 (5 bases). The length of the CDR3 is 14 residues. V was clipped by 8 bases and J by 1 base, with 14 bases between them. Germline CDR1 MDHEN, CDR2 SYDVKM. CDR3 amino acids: CASVLAGRNTEAFF. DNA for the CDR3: TGTGCCAGCGTCCTGGCAGGGAGGAACACTGAAGCTTTCTTT.

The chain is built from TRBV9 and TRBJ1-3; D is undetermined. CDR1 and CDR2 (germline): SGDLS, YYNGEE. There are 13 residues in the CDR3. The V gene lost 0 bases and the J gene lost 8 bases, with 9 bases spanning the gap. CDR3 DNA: TGTGCCAGCAGCGTAGGTCCAACCGACACCATATATTTT. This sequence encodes CASSVGPTDTIYF.